This record concerns one TCR beta chain sequence. This CDR3 has 11 amino acids. V was pared by 7 bases and J by 4 bases, with 3 bases of the junction left unmatched. Germline-derived CDR1 and CDR2 are SQVTM and ANQGSEA. The data were obtained in a study of cytomegalovirus exposure and HLA in healthy donors. The PCR employed 60 Vbeta primers together with 13 Jbeta primers. The assay was immunoSEQ multiplex PCR, and TCRdb's table has in-frame clones only and misses some. The sample comprises around 76,000 clones, around 70% of which are singletons, and more than 8% rests with the top ten. This chain uses TRBV29-1 with TRBJ1-2; 7 bases fit TRBD1. The receptor was derived from a woman between 50 and 59 years old in good health and CMV-seropositive. Sequenced sample: PBMCs. The CDR3 region is CSAGTVYGYTF. CDR3 coding DNA: TGCAGCGCCGGGACAGTCTATGGCTACACCTTC.